This entry describes one T cell receptor beta chain. V was clipped by 4 bases and J by 3 bases; unmatched bases: 7. The length of the CDR3 is 16 residues. Germline V gene lookup returns CDR1 MNHNY and CDR2 SVGAGI (reference sequence). Authors' data handling: Researchers report that nucleated cell counts were estimated from reference gene primer amplification. Clones were sequenced by immunoSEQ multiplex PCR, and TCRdb holds only the in-frame ones, with some missing. The DNA gave D and trimming, while V, J and clone size come from that table. This table has a few hundred thousand clones, 89% appearing once. These data originate in a study of blood T cell repertoires in COVID-19. Looking at the study overall: Sites in the United States, Italy and Spain provided acute and convalescent COVID-19 samples. T cells, B-cell-depleted T cells, or PBMCs provided the cDNA or gDNA that served as material.

The genes are TRBV6-6 and TRBJ2-3, with 10 bases fitting TRBD1. This TCR derives from a man aged 18 to 30 who had recovered from COVID-19. Sequences were obtained from peripheral blood. The CDR3 here is CASSLPGQGLTDTQYF. As DNA, the CDR3 is TGTGCCAGCAGTTTACCGGGACAGGGGTTAACAGATACGCAGTATTTT.